Below are 18 T cell receptor beta chains sequenced from a single sample in a study of technical replicates of blood from several donors. TCRdb keeps only in-frame clones here, not all; method: immunoSEQ multiplex PCR. The table shows over 60,000 clones, with just over 90% occurring only once. The source material was T cells isolated from PBMCs. The origin of the receptors is a human donor in good health.

The DNA of the CDR3 is TGCAGCGTTGAGGGGACTCGTTACGAGCAGTACTTC. Translated, it gives CSVEGTRYEQYF. The rearrangement joins TRBV29-1 to TRBJ2-7; perhaps TRBD2 as D (6 bases). The CDR3 is 12 residues long. The germline V gene has CDR1 SQVTM and CDR2 ANQGSEA. Deletions cut 3 bases from V and 4 bases from J, with 10 bases between.

The chain couples TRBV27 to TRBJ2-3; 11 nucleotides line up with TRBD2. This CDR3 contains 18 residues. V lost 5 bases and J lost 6; bases outside the gene matches: 16. Germline lookup yields CDR1 MNHEY and CDR2 SMNVEV (reference sequence). In nucleotides, the CDR3 is TGTGCCAGCAGTAATAGATTAACTAGCGGGGGAGGTTACGATACGCAGTATTTT. Protein sequence: CASSNRLTSGGGYDTQYF.

The table lists this clone with a count of one. V usage is TRBV5-8 and J usage is TRBJ1-5; possibly TRBD1 for D (6 bases). CDR3 length equals 13 residues. CDR1 SGHTS and CDR2 YDEGEE come from the germline V gene. V shed 4 bases and J shed 7 bases, with 12 bases lying between them. CDR3 bases: TGTGCCAGCAGCCCCCTGACAGGACAGCCCCAGCATTTT. Encoded protein: CASSPLTGQPQHF.

V usage is TRBV4-1 and J usage is TRBJ1-5; D not resolved. The V gene's germline CDR1 is MGHRA and CDR2 YSYEKL. The CDR3 extends over 19 amino acids. The V and J ends lost 0 bases and 0 bases respectively, with 18 bases between them. CDR3 nucleotide sequence: TGCGCCAGCAGCCAAGAAGGTTGGGCGCCAAATTATAGCAATCAGCCCCAGCATTTT. Translated, it gives CASSQEGWAPNYSNQPQHF.

The chain recombines TRBV30 with TRBJ2-2; D unresolved. Trimming cost V 0 bases and J 7 bases, with 3 bases left between them. Germline V lookup: CDR1 GTSNPN, CDR2 SVGIG (reference sequence). This CDR3 is built from 11 residues. The CDR3 spells CAWSVYGELFF. The CDR3 DNA follows: TGTGCCTGGAGTGTATACGGGGAGCTGTTTTTT.

The chain joins TRBV30 to TRBJ1-2; unclear D gene. The CDR3 length is 12 residues. The germline V gene has CDR1 GTSNPN and CDR2 SVGIG (reference sequence). Trimming took off 4 bases at V and 4 bases at J, with 10 bases between the two ends. The CDR3 nucleotides read TGTGCCTGGATTGAGAATTTCTATGGCTACACCTTC. It specifies CAWIENFYGYTF. Full variable domain (outside the CDR3, taken from reference TRBV30 and TRBJ1-2): SQTIHQWPATLVQPVGSPLSLECTVEGTSNPNLYWYRQAAGRGLQLLFYSVGIGQISSEVPQNLSASRPQDRQFILSSKKLLLSDSGFYLCAWIENFYGYTFGSGTRLTVV.

CDR3 loop: CASSMRGQGYTF. The CDR3 DNA is TGTGCCAGTAGTATGCGGGGGCAAGGCTACACCTTC. The chain carries TRBV19 and TRBJ1-2; tentatively, D is TRBD1 (6 bases). Germline V gives CDR1 LNHDA, CDR2 SQIVND (reference sequence). This CDR3 contains 12 residues. Trimming cost V 3 bases and J 8 bases, with 10 bases left between them.

The chain carries TRBV18 and TRBJ1-2; tentatively, D is TRBD1 (6 bases). V shed 4 bases and J shed 2 bases, with 11 bases lying between them. The CDR3 covers 14 residues. CDR1 is KGHSH, CDR2 LQKENI, per germline. The CDR3 loop is CASSRGGQNYGYTF. Here the CDR3 DNA reads TGTGCCAGCTCACGGGGGGGACAAAACTATGGCTACACCTTC.

The chain recombines TRBV11-3 with TRBJ2-7; TRBD2 matches 13 bases. Germline CDR1 reads SGHNT; CDR2 reads YENEEA. V gave up 5 bases and J gave up 3 bases; unmatched junction bases: 4. The length of the CDR3 is 15 residues. The CDR3: CASSRTSGGDYEQYF. CDR3 in DNA: TGTGCCAGCAGCCGGACTAGCGGGGGAGACTACGAGCAGTACTTC.

The gene calls are TRBV11-1 and TRBJ1-1; 10 positions match TRBD1. The length of the CDR3 is 13 residues. The V gene end was trimmed by 10 bases and the J gene end by 0 bases; junction bases not matched to a gene: 2. Per germline, CDR1 SGHAT and CDR2 FQDESV (reference sequence). The CDR3: CATGTGVNTEAFF. CDR3 in DNA: TGTGCCACCGGGACAGGGGTGAACACTGAAGCTTTCTTT.

This clone was seen just once. The chain has TRBV5-1 and TRBJ1-1, with a possible D match to TRBD1 (6 bases). This CDR3 region has 11 residues. Between the trimmed V and J ends, which lost 1 base and 11 bases, there was a span of 9 bases. Germline V gene sequence: CDR1 SGHRS, CDR2 YFSETQ. The CDR3 DNA reads as TGCGCCAGCAGCTTGCAGGGGAGCGCTTTCTTT. Protein sequence: CASSLQGSAFF.

The gene calls are TRBV10-2 and TRBJ1-3; TRBD1 agrees at 7 bases. The CDR3 runs 13 residues. CDR1 WSHSY and CDR2 SAAADI come from the germline V gene. J was trimmed by 6 bases and V by 5 bases; bases with no gene match: 4. The CDR3 nucleotides are TGCGCCAGCAGTAGACAGGGCGTAAACACCATATATTTT. Amino acid sequence: CASSRQGVNTIYF.

This rearrangement joins TRBV5-1 to TRBJ1-1; D perhaps matches TRBD1 (6 bases). Trimming removed 5 bases at V and 0 bases at J, with 14 bases between. The CDR3 extends over 15 amino acids. Germline V gene data show CDR1 as SGHRS and CDR2 as YFSETQ. The CDR3 DNA reads as TGCGCCAGCAGGTACAGCGGGGGCATGAACACTGAAGCTTTCTTT. Amino acids: CASRYSGGMNTEAFF. Variable domain in full (rest from reference TRBV5-1 and TRBJ1-1): KAGVTQTPRYLIKTRGQQVTLSCSPISGHRSVSWYQQTPGQGLQFLFEYFSETQRNKGNFPGRFSGRQFSNSRSEMNVSTLELGDSALYLCASRYSGGMNTEAFFGQGTRLTVV.

V gene TRBV19 combines with J gene TRBJ1-2, with 7 bases identical to TRBD1. Per the germline V gene, CDR1 is LNHDA and CDR2 is SQIVND (reference sequence). Trimming took 10 bases from V and 4 from J; bases not matched to a gene: 6. The CDR3 extends over 12 amino acids. CDR3 sequence: CATSDRAYGYTF. In nucleotides, the CDR3 is TGTGCCACATCAGACAGGGCCTATGGCTACACCTTC.

The genes are TRBV9 and TRBJ2-2, with TRBD1 as a possible D gene (6 bases). Trimming left V 3 bases short and J 3 bases short, with 9 bases between. From germline, CDR1 is SGDLS and CDR2 YYNGEE. The CDR3 is 14 amino acids. CDR3 nucleotide sequence: TGTGCCAGCAGCGCGGGACAATACACCGGGGAGCTGTTTTTT. It translates to CASSAGQYTGELFF.

The CDR3 nucleotides are TGTGCCAGCAGTCACGGGGTGAACACTGAAGCTTTCTTT. Translation gives CASSHGVNTEAFF. The chain has TRBV6-6 and TRBJ1-1; D remains ambiguous. Germline CDR1 is MNHNY and CDR2 is SVGAGI (reference sequence). The V gene lost 5 bases and the J gene lost 0 bases, with 7 bases spanning the gap. CDR3 size: 13 residues.

This clone was recorded only once. This chain uses TRBV11-2 with TRBJ2-1, with D perhaps TRBD1 (6 bases). The V and J ends lost 2 bases and 3 bases respectively, with 11 bases between them. Germline V gene data show CDR1 as SGHAT and CDR2 as FQNNGV. The CDR3 covers 15 residues. The CDR3 reads CASSLRGGSYNEQFF. CDR3 in DNA: TGTGCCAGCAGCTTACGAGGGGGAAGCTACAATGAGCAGTTCTTC.

V gene TRBV29-1 combines with J gene TRBJ1-2; 7 positions agree with TRBD1. Trimming removed 7 bases from V and 6 bases from J; junction bases left unmatched: 2. This CDR3 comprises 10 residues. CDR1 is SQVTM and CDR2 is ANQGSEA in the germline V gene. The CDR3 DNA is TGCAGCGCTGGACAGGATGGCTACACCTTC. It encodes CSAGQDGYTF.